These 3 T cell receptor beta chains were all obtained from the same sample, sequenced in a study of technical replicates of blood from a handful of donors (dated by TCRdb to the late 2010s). The library was produced with the immunoSEQ multiplex PCR assay. The table was pulled from immuneACCESS by TCRdb, which kept in-frame rearrangements only. Such tables lose some clones; where checked, under half of the loss comes from unresolved V genes, and the rest has no known cause. The sample contains about 64,000 clones, 86% of them found a single time. The biggest ten clones account for around 5% of the sample. Source material: PBMCs. The source is a human donor in good health. Some clones in this sample may be carry-over from other donors' samples.

This sequence joins TRBV5-8 and TRBJ1-2; 9 bases agree with TRBD1. This CDR3 has 14 amino acids. Unmatched junction bases numbered 5, after V lost 4 bases and J lost 4 bases. Germline CDR1 is SGHTS and CDR2 is YDEGEE. The CDR3 is CASSTRTGVYGYTF. CDR3 DNA sequence: TGTGCCAGCAGCACACGGACAGGGGTCTATGGCTACACCTTC.

This chain joins TRBV4-3 and TRBJ2-2, with TRBD1 matching 8 bases. The CDR3 is 16 residues long. Germline V gives CDR1 LGHNA, CDR2 YSLEER. V trimming: 5 bases; J trimming: 0 bases; junction bases outside the gene matches: 5. The CDR3 reads CASSLRTGPNTGELFF. In DNA form, the CDR3 reads TGCGCCAGCAGCTTAAGGACAGGGCCGAACACCGGGGAGCTGTTTTTT.

The rearrangement links TRBV7-6 to TRBJ1-5, with D uncertain. The CDR3 totals 15 residues. Trimming shortened V by 1 base and J by 0 bases, and 7 bases separated the two germline ends. CDR1 SGHVS and CDR2 FNYEAQ come from the germline V gene. The CDR3 reads CASSLDRGSNQPQHF. The DNA of the CDR3 is TGTGCCAGCAGCTTAGACCGAGGTAGCAATCAGCCCCAGCATTTT.